This entry lists 3 T cell receptor beta chains sequenced from one sample in a study of shared clonotypes between healthy human individuals. Produced via immunoSEQ multiplex PCR; TCRdb's table is partial and in-frame only. The repertoire holds about 1,800,000 clones, with approximately 94% as singletons. CD45RO-negative cells were positively selected for CCR7, leaving out terminally differentiated effector memory CD45RA+ cells. The sample taken for sequencing was naive CD8+ T cells sorted from blood. Receptors originate from a man aged 18 to 30 in good health.

The chain employs TRBV6-5 and TRBJ2-2, with 10 bases that match TRBD1. Germline lookup yields CDR1 MNHEY and CDR2 SVGAGI. This CDR3 comprises 15 residues. V shed 8 bases and J 1 base; nucleotides not matched to a gene: 4. The CDR3 here is CASGDRGQNTGELFF. The CDR3 coding sequence is TGTGCCAGCGGCGACAGGGGGCAGAACACCGGGGAGCTGTTTTTT.

The rearrangement joins TRBV7-6 to TRBJ1-4, with D uncertain. CDR3 length: 13 residues. The V end was cut by 4 bases, the J end by 8 bases, with 11 bases between. Germline assignment: CDR1 SGHVS and CDR2 FNYEAQ. The CDR3 protein is CASSSGLEEKLFF. The CDR3 DNA is TGTGCCAGCAGCTCCGGACTCGAGGAAAAACTGTTTTTT.

The chain joins TRBV30 to TRBJ1-2; D uncertain. Germline V gene data show CDR1 as GTSNPN and CDR2 as SVGIG (reference sequence). This CDR3 is built from 12 residues. Trimming took 8 bases from V and 2 from J, leaving 12 bases between them. CDR3 amino acids: CARNSGNYGYTF. The CDR3, as DNA: TGTGCCCGGAACAGTGGGAACTATGGCTACACCTTC.